Reported below is one TCR beta chain. Its antigen is currently not known. No much larger clonotype is one base removed from it; base qualities were not supplied. These data come from a study of radiation and T cells in renal cell carcinoma (dated by TCRdb to 2020 to 2021). Study-wide context: In total, 53 samples underwent TCR beta sequencing: 25 or so tumors plus 27 peripheral blood samples. The final blood draw was performed at 4 weeks after radiation, at the same time as nephrectomy. In the 53 samples combined, around 3.7 million unique CDR3 nucleotide sequences were found, encoding approximately 2,800,000 unique CDR3 amino acid sequences. The full study reports these points: With a single-armed trial design, the study had no way to address how radiation dose or scheduling affects the TCR repertoire. Because no pretreatment tumor biopsies were available, whether clonotypes were present in the tumor at baseline could not be determined. In blood, the top tumor clonotypes increased from baseline to 2 weeks after radiation and then shrank by 4 weeks, which suggests a temporary expansion of tumor-resident clones. Changes in the blood repertoire were not tracked past 4 weeks after treatment.

Following the manufacturer's recommendations, the immunoSEQ kit was used to generate TCR beta libraries from genomic DNA. Library preparation used a first multiplex PCR with proprietary primers, then a second PCR adding unique barcodes, with bead cleanups after each round. Each sample batch included a kit-provided positive control reaction and a negative control reaction. The final libraries were assessed on an Agilent 4200 TapeStation D1000 ScreenTape, pooled by volume, and quantified by qPCR. Sequencing was performed on an Illumina NextSeq500 using a MidOutput 150-cycle cartridge, with 156 Read1 cycles, 15 Index1 cycles, and the kit custom primers. The pooled library was loaded at 0.75 to 1 pM, with a roughly 19% PhiX control spiked in. The paper's data handling went like this. The vendor-processed data were analyzed in R, and a clonotype was defined as all T cells that share the same CDR3 nucleotide sequence. For clone abundance analyses, frequencies were normalized to the 10,000 most abundant clones per sample. Before analysis, public T cell clones were removed, and these numbered fewer than five per sample on average. A difference in abundance of at least 32-fold between compartments was used to define tumor-enriched and baseline blood-enriched clonotypes. A beta-binomial differential abundance model was used to identify clonotypes that expanded or contracted between blood time points. Tumor-blood repertoire similarity was measured with the Baroni-Urbani and Buser coefficient, and group comparisons used two-tailed Wilcoxon tests in R. The immuneACCESS repertoire file appears here via TCRdb, limited to in-frame rearrangements. These files lack a portion of the clones; in checked studies, under half of the deficit traces to unresolved V genes, and the cause of the others is not known. V and J calls and clone size come straight from that table; D and trimming were deduced from the DNA. Here the sample has around 170,000 clones; about 88% occur a single time. The top ten clonotypes cover about 11% of the sample.

According to the study, the label for this sample's time point signals: blood 4 weeks post-SBRT, at nephrectomy. Explained via the paper, the treatment or condition label denotes: 15 Gy SBRT to primary tumor, nephrectomy 4 weeks later. The samples were drawn from a clinical trial, where primary renal cell carcinomas were treated with 15 Gy of stereotactic body radiation therapy and then removed by nephrectomy 4 weeks afterward. To track tumor-enriched clonotypes, serial peripheral blood was sampled from radiation-treated patients at baseline and at 2 weeks and 4 weeks after SBRT. Every patient had renal cell carcinoma of clear cell pathology. The QIAamp DNA Blood Mini Kit (Qiagen) was used to prepare genomic DNA for TCR sequencing. The analyses included just those samples that passed every quality control check. CDR1 and CDR2 are drawn from the germline V gene: MNHNS, SASEGT. The CDR3 measures 15 amino acids from cysteine to phenylalanine. The retained sequence is limited to the CDR3, 45 bases, with the frame set at the first base. After removal of 5 bases from V and 8 bases from J, the junction retains 12 bases not matched to a gene.

The chain employs TRBV6-1 and TRBJ1-2, with 9 junctional bases fitting TRBD1. Source: blood, taken from a patient whose treatment included radiotherapy and nephrectomy. The clonotype comes from a woman aged 45 to 65 with renal cell carcinoma. The CDR3 sequence is CASSKAGTGLYGYTF. The DNA sequence is as follows: TGTGCCAGCAGTAAGGCCGGGACAGGGCTGTACGGCTACACCTTC.